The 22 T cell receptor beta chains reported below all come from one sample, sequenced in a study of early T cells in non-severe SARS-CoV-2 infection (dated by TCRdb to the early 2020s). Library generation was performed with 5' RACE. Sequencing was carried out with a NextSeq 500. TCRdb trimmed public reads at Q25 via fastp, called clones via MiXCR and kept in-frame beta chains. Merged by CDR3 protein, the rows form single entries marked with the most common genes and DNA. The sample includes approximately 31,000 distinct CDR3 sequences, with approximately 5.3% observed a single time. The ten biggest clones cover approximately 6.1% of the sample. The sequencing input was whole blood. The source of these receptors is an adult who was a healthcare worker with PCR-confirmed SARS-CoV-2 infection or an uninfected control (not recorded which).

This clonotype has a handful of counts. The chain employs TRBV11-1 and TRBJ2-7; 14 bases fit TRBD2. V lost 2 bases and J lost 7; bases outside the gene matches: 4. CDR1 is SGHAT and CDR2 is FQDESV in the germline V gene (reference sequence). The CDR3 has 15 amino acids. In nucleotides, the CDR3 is TGTGCCAGCAGCTTAAACGGACTAGCGGGAGGAGAGCAGTACTTC. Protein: CASSLNGLAGGEQYF.

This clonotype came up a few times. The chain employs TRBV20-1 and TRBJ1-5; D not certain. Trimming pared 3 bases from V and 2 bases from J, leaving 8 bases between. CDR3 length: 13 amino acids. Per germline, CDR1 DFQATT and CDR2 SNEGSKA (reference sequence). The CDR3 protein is CSARRRGNQPQHF. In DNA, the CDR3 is TGCAGTGCTAGGAGACGGGGCAATCAGCCCCAGCATTTT.

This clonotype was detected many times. CDR3 amino acids: CSARGRGRGYEQYF. The CDR3 bases are TGCAGTGCTAGAGGGAGGGGGCGAGGCTACGAGCAGTACTTC. The chain is built from TRBV20-1 and TRBJ2-7; TRBD1 might be the D (7 bases). V lost 1 base to trimming and J lost 3 bases, with 13 bases between them. The germline V gene encodes CDR1 DFQATT and CDR2 SNEGSKA (reference sequence). The CDR3 runs to 14 residues.

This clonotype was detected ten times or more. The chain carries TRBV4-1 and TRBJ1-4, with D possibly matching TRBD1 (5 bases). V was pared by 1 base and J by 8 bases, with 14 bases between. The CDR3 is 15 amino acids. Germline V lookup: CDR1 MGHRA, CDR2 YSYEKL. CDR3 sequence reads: CASSQAQLWGEKLFF. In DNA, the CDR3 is TGCGCCAGCAGCCAAGCACAGTTGTGGGGGGAAAAACTGTTTTTT.

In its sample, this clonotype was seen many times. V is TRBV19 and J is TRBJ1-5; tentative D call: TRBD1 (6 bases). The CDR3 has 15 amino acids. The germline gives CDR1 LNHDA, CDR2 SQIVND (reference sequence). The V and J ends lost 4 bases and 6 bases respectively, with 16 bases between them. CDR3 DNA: TGTGCCAGTAGTACCCCCGGCAGGGGAGGTCAGCCCCAGCATTTT. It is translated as CASSTPGRGGQPQHF. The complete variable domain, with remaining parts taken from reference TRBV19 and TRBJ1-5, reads DGGITQSPKYLFRKEGQNVTLSCEQNLNHDAMYWYRQDPGQGLRLIYYSQIVNDFQKGDIAEGYSVSREKKESFPLTVTSAQKNPTAFYLCASSTPGRGGQPQHFGDGTRLSIL.

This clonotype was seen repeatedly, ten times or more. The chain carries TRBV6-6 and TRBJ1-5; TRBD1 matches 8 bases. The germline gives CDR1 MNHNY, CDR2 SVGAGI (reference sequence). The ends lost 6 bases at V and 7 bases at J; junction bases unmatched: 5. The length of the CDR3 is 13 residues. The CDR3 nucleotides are TGTGCCAGCAGATCACAGGGGGAGCAGCCCCAGCATTTT. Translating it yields CASRSQGEQPQHF.

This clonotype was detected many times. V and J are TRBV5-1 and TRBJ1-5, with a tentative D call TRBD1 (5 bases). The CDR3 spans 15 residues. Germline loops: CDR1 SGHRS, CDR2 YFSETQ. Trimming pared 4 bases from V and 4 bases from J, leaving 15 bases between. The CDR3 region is CASSRTGHPNQPQHF. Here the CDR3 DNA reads TGCGCCAGCAGCCGGACCGGACATCCGAATCAGCCCCAGCATTTT.

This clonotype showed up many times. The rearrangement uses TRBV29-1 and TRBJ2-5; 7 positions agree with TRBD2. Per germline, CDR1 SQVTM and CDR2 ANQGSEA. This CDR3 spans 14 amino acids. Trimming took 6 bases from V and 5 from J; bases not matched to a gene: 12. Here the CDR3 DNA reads TGCAGCGTGAGGAAAAGTGTCGGGGGGGAGACCCAGTACTTC. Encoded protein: CSVRKSVGGETQYF.

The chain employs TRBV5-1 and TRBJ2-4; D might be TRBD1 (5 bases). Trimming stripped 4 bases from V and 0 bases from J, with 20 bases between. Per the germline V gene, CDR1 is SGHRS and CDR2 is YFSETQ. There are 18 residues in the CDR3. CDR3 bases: TGCGCCAGCAGCCTGGACGGCGTAGGGCAGGGAGCCAAAAACATTCAGTACTTC. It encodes CASSLDGVGQGAKNIQYF.

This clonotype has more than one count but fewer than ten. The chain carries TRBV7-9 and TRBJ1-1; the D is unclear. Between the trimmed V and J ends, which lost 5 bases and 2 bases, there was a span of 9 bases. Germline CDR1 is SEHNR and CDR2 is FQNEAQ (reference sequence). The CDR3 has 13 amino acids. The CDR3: CASSIGSNTEAFF. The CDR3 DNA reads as TGTGCCAGCAGCATAGGATCTAACACTGAAGCTTTCTTT.

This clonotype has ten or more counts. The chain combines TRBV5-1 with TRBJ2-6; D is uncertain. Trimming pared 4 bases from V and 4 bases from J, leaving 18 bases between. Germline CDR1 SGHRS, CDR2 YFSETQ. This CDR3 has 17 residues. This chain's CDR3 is CASSAGEVLSGANVLTF. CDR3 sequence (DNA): TGCGCCAGCAGCGCTGGAGAGGTACTGTCCGGGGCCAACGTCCTGACTTTC.

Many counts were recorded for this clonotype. CDR3 in DNA: TGTGCCAGTAAGGGATTGGCGGCCCTCGGGAACCAAGAGACCCAGTACTTC. Its translation: CASKGLAALGNQETQYF. The rearrangement links TRBV19 to TRBJ2-5; D is perhaps TRBD2 (5 bases). V was shortened by 7 bases and J by 0 bases, with 21 bases between the two germline ends. Looked up from germline, CDR1 is LNHDA and CDR2 is SQIVND (reference sequence). The CDR3 spans 17 residues.

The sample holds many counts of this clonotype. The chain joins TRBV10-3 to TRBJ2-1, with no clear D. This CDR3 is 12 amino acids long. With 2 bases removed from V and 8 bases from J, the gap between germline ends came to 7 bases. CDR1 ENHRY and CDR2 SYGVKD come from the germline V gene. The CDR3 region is CAISENGDEQFF. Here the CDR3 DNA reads TGTGCCATCAGTGAGAACGGCGATGAGCAGTTCTTC.

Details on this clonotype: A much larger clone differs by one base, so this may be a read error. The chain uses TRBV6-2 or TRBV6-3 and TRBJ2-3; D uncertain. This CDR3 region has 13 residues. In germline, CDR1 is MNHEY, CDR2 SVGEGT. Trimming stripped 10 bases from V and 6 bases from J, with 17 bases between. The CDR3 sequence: CATSRISTDTQYF. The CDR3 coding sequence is TGTGCCACCTCGCGAATTTCTACGGATACGCAGTATTTT.

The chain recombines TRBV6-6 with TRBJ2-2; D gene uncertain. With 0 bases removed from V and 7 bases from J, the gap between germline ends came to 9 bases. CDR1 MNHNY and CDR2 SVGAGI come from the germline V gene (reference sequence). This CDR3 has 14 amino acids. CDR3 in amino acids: CASSYSPGVGELFF. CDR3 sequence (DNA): TGTGCCAGCAGTTACTCTCCCGGAGTCGGGGAGCTGTTTTTT.

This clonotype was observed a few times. CDR3 bases: TGTGCCAGCAGTTACCCGACACGGACCTATGGCTACACCTTC. Its protein product is CASSYPTRTYGYTF. The chain couples TRBV6-2 or TRBV6-3 to TRBJ1-2; D is ambiguous. The CDR3 runs to 14 residues. Germline CDR1 MNHEY, CDR2 SVGEGT. The germline V and J ends were trimmed by 2 bases and 4 bases, with 11 bases remaining between them.

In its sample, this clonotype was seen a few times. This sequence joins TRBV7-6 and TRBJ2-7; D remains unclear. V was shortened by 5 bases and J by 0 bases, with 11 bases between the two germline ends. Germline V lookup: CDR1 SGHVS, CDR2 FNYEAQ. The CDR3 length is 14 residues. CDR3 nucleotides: TGTGCCAGCAGCCATGCCAGCAGCTCCTACGAGCAGTACTTC. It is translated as CASSHASSSYEQYF.

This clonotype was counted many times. The CDR3 sequence is CASSQDPYNEQFF. The CDR3 DNA reads TGTGCCAGCAGCCAAGACCCTTATAATGAGCAGTTCTTC. The rearrangement links TRBV4-2 to TRBJ2-1; D gene uncertain. Germline V gene data show CDR1 as LGHNA and CDR2 as YNFKEQ. Trimming took 0 bases from V and 7 from J, leaving 7 bases between them. The CDR3 runs to 13 residues.

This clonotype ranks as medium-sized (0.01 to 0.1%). This chain's CDR3 is CASSPDRAFFNQPQHF. In DNA form, the CDR3 reads TGTGCCAGCAGTCCCGACAGAGCCTTTTTCAATCAGCCCCAGCATTTT. The V gene is TRBV28, the J gene TRBJ1-5, with D perhaps matching TRBD1 (5 bases). Trimming took 5 bases from V and 3 from J, leaving 17 bases between them. Germline-derived CDR1 and CDR2 are MDHEN and SYDVKM. The CDR3 is 16 amino acids.

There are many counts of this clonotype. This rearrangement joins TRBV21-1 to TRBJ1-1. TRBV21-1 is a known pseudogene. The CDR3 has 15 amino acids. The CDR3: CASSKGCGWRAEAFF. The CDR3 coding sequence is TGTGCCAGCAGCAAAGGGTGCGGGTGGAGGGCTGAAGCTTTCTTT.

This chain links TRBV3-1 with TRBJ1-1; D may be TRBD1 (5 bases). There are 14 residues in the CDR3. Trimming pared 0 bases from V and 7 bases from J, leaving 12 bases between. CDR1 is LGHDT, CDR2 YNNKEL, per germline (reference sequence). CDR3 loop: CASSQDAGLREAFF. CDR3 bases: TGTGCCAGCAGCCAAGACGCAGGGCTGCGTGAAGCTTTCTTT. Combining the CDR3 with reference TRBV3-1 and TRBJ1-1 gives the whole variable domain DTAVSQTPKYLVTQMGNDKSIKCEQNLGHDTMYWYKQDSKKFLKIMFSYNNKELIINETVPNRFSPKSPDKAHLNLHINSLELGDSAVYFCASSQDAGLREAFFGQGTRLTVV.

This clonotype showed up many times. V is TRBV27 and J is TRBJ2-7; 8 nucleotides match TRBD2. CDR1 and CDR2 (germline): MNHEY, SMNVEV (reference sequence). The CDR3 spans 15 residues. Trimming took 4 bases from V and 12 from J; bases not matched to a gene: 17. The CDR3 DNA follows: TGTGCCAGCAGTTCCCGGGGGGGGACCGCGGCAGGATCGTACTTC. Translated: CASSSRGGTAAGSYF.